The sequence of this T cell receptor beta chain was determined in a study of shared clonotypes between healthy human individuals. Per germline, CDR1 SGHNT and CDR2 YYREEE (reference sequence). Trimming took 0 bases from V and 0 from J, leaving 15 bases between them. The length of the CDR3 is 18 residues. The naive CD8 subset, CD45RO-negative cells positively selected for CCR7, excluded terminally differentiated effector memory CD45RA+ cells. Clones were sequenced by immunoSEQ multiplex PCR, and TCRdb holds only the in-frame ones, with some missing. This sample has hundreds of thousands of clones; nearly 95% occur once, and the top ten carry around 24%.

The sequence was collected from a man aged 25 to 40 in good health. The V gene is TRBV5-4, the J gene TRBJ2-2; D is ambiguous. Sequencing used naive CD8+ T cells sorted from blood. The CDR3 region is CASSLDSLAFANTGELFF. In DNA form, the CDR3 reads TGTGCCAGCAGCTTGGATTCGTTAGCATTCGCGAACACCGGGGAGCTGTTTTTT.